These 11 T cell receptor beta chains were all obtained from the same sample, sequenced in a study of T-cell memory formation after mild COVID-19. Using its own MiXCR run on the 5' RACE reads, TCRdb lists one record per CDR3 protein. Of 130,000 to 150,000 distinct CDR3 sequences in the sample, about 6% were seen once. The sequencing input was PBMCs or a T cell subset sorted from them (not recorded which). All receptors derive from an adult woman who had mild COVID-19 (a few samples of this study predate the infection). Cell type and time point are not known.

The J gene is TRBJ2-7, the V gene TRBV28; tentatively, D is TRBD1 or TRBD2 (5 bases each). The CDR3 sequence is 17 residues long. Trimming pared 7 bases from V and 3 bases from J, leaving 25 bases between. Germline CDR1 MDHEN, CDR2 SYDVKM. The CDR3 loop reads CASNFRNTGSGSYEQYF. As DNA, the CDR3 is TGTGCCAGCAATTTCCGTAACACAGGTTCTGGGAGCTACGAGCAGTACTTC.

This clonotype was observed many times. The genes are TRBV4-1 and TRBJ2-3; D assignment may be TRBD1 or TRBD2 (6 bases each). The CDR3 totals 17 residues. Trimming removed 0 bases at V and 4 bases at J, with 17 bases between. Germline V gives CDR1 MGHRA, CDR2 YSYEKL. CDR3 in DNA: TGCGCCAGCAGCCAAGACCGGGCCGGGGGCCCAGCAGATACGCAGTATTTT. Its translation is CASSQDRAGGPADTQYF.

This clonotype was seen more than once but under ten times. The chain uses TRBV15 and TRBJ2-3; no clear D gene. The V gene's germline CDR1 is LNHNV and CDR2 YYDKDF (reference sequence). With 0 bases removed from V and 3 bases from J, the gap between germline ends came to 10 bases. The CDR3 totals 15 residues. The CDR3 is CATSRDNGPTDTQYF. Written as DNA, the CDR3 is TGTGCCACCAGCAGAGATAACGGCCCAACAGATACGCAGTATTTT.

Many counts were recorded for this clonotype. The chain recombines TRBV5-1 with TRBJ2-4; no clear D. V was clipped by 1 base and J by 8 bases, with 13 bases between them. This CDR3 region has 14 residues. CDR1 SGHRS and CDR2 YFSETQ come from the germline V gene. This CDR3 is CASSLTQVRDIQYF. The CDR3 nucleotides are TGCGCCAGCAGCTTGACGCAGGTTAGGGACATTCAGTACTTC.

The chain combines TRBV7-2 with TRBJ1-1; 7 nucleotides match TRBD1. The CDR3 loop spans 15 amino acids. CDR1 and CDR2 from the germline V gene are SGHTA and FQGNSA. V trimming: 3 bases; J trimming: 6 bases; junction bases outside the gene matches: 10. The CDR3 DNA reads as TGTGCCAGCAGCTTCGAGGTGCAGGGGGTCGCTGAAGCTTTCTTT. Its protein product is CASSFEVQGVAEAFF.

In its sample, this clonotype was seen many times. V usage is TRBV4-3 and J usage is TRBJ2-3; no definite D call. V was trimmed by 0 bases and J by 0 bases, leaving 13 bases between them. Germline V gene sequence: CDR1 LGHNA, CDR2 YSLEER. The CDR3 is 17 residues long. The CDR3 reads CASSQDHTGPSTDTQYF. CDR3 nucleotide sequence: TGCGCCAGCAGCCAAGATCATACCGGGCCTAGCACAGATACGCAGTATTTT.

This clonotype was seen many times. This chain uses TRBV20-1 with TRBJ2-3; D is perhaps TRBD1 or TRBD2 (5 bases each). This CDR3 has 13 amino acids. CDR1 DFQATT and CDR2 SNEGSKA come from the germline V gene (reference sequence). V lost 3 bases to trimming and J lost 3 bases, with 10 bases between them. CDR3 in DNA: TGCAGTGCTAGGAGGGGCCAAACAGATACGCAGTATTTT. It specifies CSARRGQTDTQYF.

The sample holds a few counts of this clonotype. The genes are TRBV7-2 and TRBJ2-3; TRBD1 agrees at 8 bases. After removal of 5 bases from V and 1 base from J, the junction contained 2 bases not matched to a gene. Germline CDR1 SGHTA, CDR2 FQGNSA. This CDR3 has 14 amino acids. CDR3 in amino acids: CASSQDRGTDTQYF. The CDR3 nucleotides are TGTGCCAGCAGCCAGGACAGGGGCACAGATACGCAGTATTTT. Combining the CDR3 with reference TRBV7-2 and TRBJ2-3 gives the whole variable domain GAGVSQSPSNKVTEKGKDVELRCDPISGHTALYWYRQSLGQGLEFLIYFQGNSAPDKSGLPSDRFSAERTGGSVSTLTIQRTQQEDSAVYLCASSQDRGTDTQYFGPGTRLTVL.

This clonotype was found many times. The chain has TRBV5-1 and TRBJ1-1; D perhaps matches TRBD1 (6 bases). Trimming took off 0 bases at V and 2 bases at J, with 11 bases between the two ends. Per the germline V gene, CDR1 is SGHRS and CDR2 is YFSETQ. The CDR3 spans 15 residues. The CDR3 sequence is CASSLEGDRNTEAFF. DNA for the CDR3: TGCGCCAGCAGCTTGGAGGGGGACCGCAACACTGAAGCTTTCTTT.

The V call is TRBV12-2, the J call TRBJ2-1. TRBV12-2 is classified as a pseudogene. The CDR3 runs to 10 residues. CDR3 coding DNA: TGTGCAAGTTACTGTGGGGAGCAGTTCTTC. Translation gives CASYCGEQFF.

This clonotype was seen many times. The chain employs TRBV7-2 and TRBJ2-1; possible D gene TRBD1, 5 bases. This CDR3 is built from 13 residues. Looked up from germline, CDR1 is SGHTA and CDR2 is FQGNSA. Trimming took off 7 bases at V and 8 bases at J, with 15 bases between the two ends. Here the CDR3 reads CASNKGVADEQFF. The CDR3 coding sequence is TGTGCCAGCAATAAAGGGGTTGCGGATGAGCAGTTCTTC.